Listed below are T cell receptor beta chains from one sample, sequenced in a study of T cells after yellow fever vaccination. Using its own MiXCR run on the 5' RACE reads, TCRdb lists one record per CDR3 protein. The sample records 620,000 or so distinct CDR3 sequences, approximately 13% being singletons. The source material was PBMCs, sampled on the day of the yellow fever booster vaccination. The receptors were gathered from a man aged 30-40 years who received the YFV17D yellow fever vaccine. The conserved cysteine and the conserved F or W are not part of the CDR3 here.

V gene	J gene	CDR3 protein
TRBV12-3/TRBV12-4	TRBJ1-1	ASIWSNTEAF
TRBV11-3	TRBJ2-5	ASKEKETQY
TRBV5-1	TRBJ1-4	ASSPQGRDEKLF
TRBV6-5	TRBJ2-1	ASSYESQGSYNEQF
TRBV7-9	TRBJ2-7	ASSLGDAEQY
TRBV15	TRBJ2-5	ATSRVDPGRTQY
TRBV10-3	TRBJ2-1	AISGTSGRPYNEQF
TRBV20-1	TRBJ1-2	SASQGQMGYGYT
TRBV10-1	TRBJ2-7	ASSETSGRGVHEQY
TRBV28	TRBJ2-3	ASSTLAGADTQY
TRBV7-2	TRBJ2-7	ASSLVSREGYEQY
TRBV12-3/TRBV12-4	TRBJ2-3	ASTPPGLAIGGWDTQS
TRBV5-6	TRBJ2-3	ASSSDSGRPDTQY
TRBV29-1	TRBJ2-5	SVELGIETQY
TRBV2	TRBJ1-4	ASSSREKLF
TRBV9	TRBJ2-7	ASSAGGDPAYEQY
TRBV5-1	TRBJ2-3	ASSLSGTSVSPDTQY
TRBV7-6	TRBJ2-7	ASSQTSSRGDYEQY
TRBV20-1	TRBJ2-7	SASSLPMAGIPYEQY
TRBV5-1	TRBJ2-7	ASSLEWTSLNEQY
TRBV6-1	TRBJ2-2	ASRAGTSHTGELF
TRBV29-1	TRBJ2-7	SVRDSFEQY
TRBV6-1	TRBJ2-1	ASRGDSPSSYNEQF
TRBV20-1	TRBJ1-2	SAIRQGGYGYT
TRBV6-5	TRBJ2-1	ASSYGRSRQF
TRBV29-1	TRBJ2-7	SVAGRLEGEQY
TRBV7-2	TRBJ2-5	ASSLRTSGSAKETQY
TRBV6-5	TRBJ1-5	ASSSGGVGGNQPQH
TRBV6-1	TRBJ2-7	ASLQGRAAYEQY
TRBV12-3/TRBV12-4	TRBJ2-2	ASSLRSPGVGELF
TRBV5-4	TRBJ2-3	ASSLELDRKDTQY
TRBV28	TRBJ1-5	ASSASYQPQH
TRBV5-1	TRBJ2-1	ASRLSPGLAGGGFYNEQF
TRBV9	TRBJ2-3	ASTWEGVDTQY
TRBV9	TRBJ2-7	ASSVSTSGDEEEQY
TRBV4-3	TRBJ2-1	ASSQDSPAGSSYNEQF
TRBV24-1	TRBJ1-2	ATSEAVGQTYGYT
TRBV5-1	TRBJ2-5	ASSFSGTETQY
TRBV7-9	TRBJ2-7	ASSRQGAYDEQY
TRBV5-1	TRBJ2-5	ASSLELEETQY
TRBV11-2	TRBJ2-7	ASSSGPEWEQY
TRBV14	TRBJ2-1	ATNLGGGPGEQF
TRBV5-1	TRBJ2-7	ASSSEVQGSEQY
TRBV10-3	TRBJ2-7	AISEGRGPTYEQY
TRBV6-5	TRBJ2-1	ASSYFLLAGNEQF
TRBV7-2	TRBJ1-5	ASSPLWDQPQH
TRBV7-6	TRBJ2-1	ASSRGLAGVYNEQF
TRBV6-1	TRBJ2-7	ASKTGDYEQY
TRBV7-2	TRBJ1-4	ASSQGLEKLF
TRBV10-3	TRBJ2-1	AAARGDNEQF
TRBV9	TRBJ1-2	ASSGRTVNYGYT
TRBV7-2	TRBJ1-2	ASGVSGTGIVGYT
TRBV20-1	TRBJ1-1	SATTGRGAF
TRBV12-3/TRBV12-4	TRBJ1-1	ASTLGWGRVTEAF
TRBV7-6	TRBJ2-3	ASSTRDGDTQY